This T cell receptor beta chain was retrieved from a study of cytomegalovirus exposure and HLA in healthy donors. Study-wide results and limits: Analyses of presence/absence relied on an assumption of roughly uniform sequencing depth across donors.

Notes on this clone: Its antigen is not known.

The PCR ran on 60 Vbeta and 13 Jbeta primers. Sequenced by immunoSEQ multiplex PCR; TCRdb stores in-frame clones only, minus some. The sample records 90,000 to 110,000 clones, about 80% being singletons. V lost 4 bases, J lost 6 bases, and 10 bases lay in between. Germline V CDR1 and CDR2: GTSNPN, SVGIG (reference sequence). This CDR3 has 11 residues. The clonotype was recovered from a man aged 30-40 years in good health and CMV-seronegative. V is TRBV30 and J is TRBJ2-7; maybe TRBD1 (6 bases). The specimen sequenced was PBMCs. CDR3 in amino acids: CAWMQGSEQYF. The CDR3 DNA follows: TGTGCCTGGATGCAGGGGAGCGAGCAGTACTTC.